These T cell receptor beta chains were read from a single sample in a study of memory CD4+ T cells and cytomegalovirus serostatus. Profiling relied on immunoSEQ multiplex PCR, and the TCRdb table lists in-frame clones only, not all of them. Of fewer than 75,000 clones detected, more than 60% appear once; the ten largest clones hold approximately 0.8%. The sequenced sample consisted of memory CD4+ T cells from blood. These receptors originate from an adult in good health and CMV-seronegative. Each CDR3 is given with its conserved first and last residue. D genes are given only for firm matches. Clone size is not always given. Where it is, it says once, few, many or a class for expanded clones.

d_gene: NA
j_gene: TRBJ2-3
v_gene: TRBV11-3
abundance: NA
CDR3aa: CASSRGAANTQYF
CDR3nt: TGTGCCAGCAGCCGAGGGGCGGCAAATACGCAGTATTTT

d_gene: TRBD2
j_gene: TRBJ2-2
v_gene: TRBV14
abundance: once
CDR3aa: CASTNIRTSGHTGELFF
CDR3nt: TGTGCCAGTACCAATATTCGGACTAGCGGACACACCGGGGAGCTGTTTTTT

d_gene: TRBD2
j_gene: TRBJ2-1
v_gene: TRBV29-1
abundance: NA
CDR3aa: CSTLAGGVDEQFF
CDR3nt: TGCAGCACCTTAGCGGGAGGTGTAGATGAGCAGTTCTTC

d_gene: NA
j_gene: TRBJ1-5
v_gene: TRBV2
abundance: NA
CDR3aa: CASNPGGGSNQPQHF
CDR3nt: TGTGCCAGCAACCCGGGGGGGGGAAGCAATCAGCCCCAGCATTTT

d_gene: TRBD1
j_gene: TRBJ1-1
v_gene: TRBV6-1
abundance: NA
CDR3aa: CATPGQSLMGAFF
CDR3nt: TGTGCCACCCCGGGACAGTCCTTAATGGGGGCTTTCTTT

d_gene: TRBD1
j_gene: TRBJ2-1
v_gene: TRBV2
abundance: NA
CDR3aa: CASSRDSQSEQFF
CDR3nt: TGTGCCAGCAGCCGGGACAGTCAGAGTGAGCAGTTCTTC

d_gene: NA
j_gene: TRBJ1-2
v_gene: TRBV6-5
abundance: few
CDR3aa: CASSSIGRGYYGYTF
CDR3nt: TGTGCCAGCAGTTCGATAGGTCGGGGGTACTATGGCTACACCTTC

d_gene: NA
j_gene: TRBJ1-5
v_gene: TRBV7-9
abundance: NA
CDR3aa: CASSSLVGQPQHF
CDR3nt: TGTGCCAGCAGCTCCCTAGTCGGTCAGCCCCAGCATTTT

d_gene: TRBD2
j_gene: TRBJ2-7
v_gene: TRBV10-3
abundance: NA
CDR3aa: CAISEAGTSGKHEQYF
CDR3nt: TGTGCCATCAGTGAGGCGGGGACTAGCGGGAAGCACGAGCAGTACTTC

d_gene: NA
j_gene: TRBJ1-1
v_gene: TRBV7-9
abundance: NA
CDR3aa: CASSLAIGSVTEAFF
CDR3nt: TGTGCCAGCAGCTTAGCGATAGGGTCGGTCACTGAAGCTTTCTTT

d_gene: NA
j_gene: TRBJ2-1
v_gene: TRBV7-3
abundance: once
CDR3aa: CASSPQTVSSYNEQFF
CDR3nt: TGTGCCAGCAGCCCCCAGACAGTTAGCTCCTACAATGAGCAGTTCTTC

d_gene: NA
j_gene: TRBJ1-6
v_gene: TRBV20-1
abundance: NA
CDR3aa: CSARDRMTLHF
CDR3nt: TGCAGTGCCAGGGATCGTATGACCCTCCACTTT

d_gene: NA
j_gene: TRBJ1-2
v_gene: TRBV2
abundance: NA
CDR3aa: CASSEPLMVGYTF
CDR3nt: TGTGCCAGCAGTGAACCCTTAATGGTGGGCTACACCTTC

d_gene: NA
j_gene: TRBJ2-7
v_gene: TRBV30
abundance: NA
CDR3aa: CAQGAGQYEQYF
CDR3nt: TGTGCCCAAGGGGCGGGACAGTACGAGCAGTACTTC

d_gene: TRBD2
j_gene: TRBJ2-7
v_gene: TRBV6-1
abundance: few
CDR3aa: CASSSRDYNYEQYF
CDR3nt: TGTGCCAGCAGCTCCCGGGACTACAACTACGAGCAGTACTTC

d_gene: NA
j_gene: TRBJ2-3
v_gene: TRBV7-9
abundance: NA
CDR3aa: CASSSGSGTVHTDTQYF
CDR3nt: TGTGCCAGCAGCTCAGGTAGTGGGACCGTTCACACAGATACGCAGTATTTT

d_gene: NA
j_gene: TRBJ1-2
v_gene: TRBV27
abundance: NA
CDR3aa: CASSFRGAYGYTF
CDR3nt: TGTGCCAGCAGTTTTCGGGGGGCCTATGGCTACACCTTC

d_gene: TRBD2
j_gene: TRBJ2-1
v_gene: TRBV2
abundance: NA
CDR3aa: CASSHETSGARNEQFF
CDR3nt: TGTGCCAGCAGTCATGAGACTAGCGGGGCGCGGAATGAGCAGTTCTTC

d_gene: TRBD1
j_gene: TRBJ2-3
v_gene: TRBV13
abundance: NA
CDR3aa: CASSYLRQGSTDTQYF
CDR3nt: TGTGCCAGCAGCTACCTTCGACAGGGAAGCACAGATACGCAGTATTTT

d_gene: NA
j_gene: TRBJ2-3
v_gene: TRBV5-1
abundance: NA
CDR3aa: CASSFAPGADTQYF
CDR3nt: TGCGCCAGCAGCTTTGCCCCGGGGGCAGATACGCAGTATTTT

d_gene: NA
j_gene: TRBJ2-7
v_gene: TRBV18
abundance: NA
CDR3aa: CASSRPADSYEQYF
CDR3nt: TGTGCCAGCTCTCGCCCGGCGGACAGCTACGAGCAGTACTTC

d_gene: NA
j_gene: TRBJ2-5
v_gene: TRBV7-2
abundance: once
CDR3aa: CASSLGGLRETQYF
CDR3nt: TGTGCCAGCAGCTTAGGGGGCTTGAGGGAGACCCAGTACTTC

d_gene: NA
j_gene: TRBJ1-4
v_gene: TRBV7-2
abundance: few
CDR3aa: CASSLVSGRGGEKLFF
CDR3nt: TGTGCCAGCAGCTTAGTTTCGGGACGGGGAGGAGAAAAACTGTTTTTT

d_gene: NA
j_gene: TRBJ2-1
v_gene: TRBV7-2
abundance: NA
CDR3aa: CASSQTRDSYNEQFF
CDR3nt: TGTGCCAGCAGTCAGACTAGGGATTCCTACAATGAGCAGTTCTTC

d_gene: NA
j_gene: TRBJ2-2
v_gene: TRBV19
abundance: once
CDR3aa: CASSIQGDTGELFF
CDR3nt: TGTGCCAGTAGTATTCAGGGTGACACCGGGGAGCTGTTTTTT

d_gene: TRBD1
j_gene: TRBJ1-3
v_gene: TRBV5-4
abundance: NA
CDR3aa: CASSPGQGLIGNTIYF
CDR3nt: TGTGCCAGCAGCCCCGGACAGGGTTTAATTGGAAACACCATATATTTT

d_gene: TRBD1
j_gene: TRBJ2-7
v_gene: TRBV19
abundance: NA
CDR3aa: CASTPDPGQPYEQYF
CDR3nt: TGTGCCAGTACCCCAGACCCGGGACAGCCCTACGAGCAGTACTTC